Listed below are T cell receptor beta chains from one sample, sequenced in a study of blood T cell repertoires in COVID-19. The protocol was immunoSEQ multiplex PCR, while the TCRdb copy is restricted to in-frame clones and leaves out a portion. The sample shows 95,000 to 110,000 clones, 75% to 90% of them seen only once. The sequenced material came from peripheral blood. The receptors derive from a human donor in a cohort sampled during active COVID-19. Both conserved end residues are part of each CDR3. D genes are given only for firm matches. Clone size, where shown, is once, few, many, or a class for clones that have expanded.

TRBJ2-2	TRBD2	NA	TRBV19	TGTGCCAGCGACAAGCGGGGGGTTGGCGGGGAGCTGTTTTTT	CASDKRGVGGELFF
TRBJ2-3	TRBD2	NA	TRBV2	TGTGCCAGCGTCGGCCCCGGGAGGGCCACCACAGATACGCAGTATTTT	CASVGPGRATTDTQYF
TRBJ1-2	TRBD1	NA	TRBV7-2	TGTGCCAGCAGCTCCGGTCGGGACAGAGGGGGCTACACCTTC	CASSSGRDRGGYTF
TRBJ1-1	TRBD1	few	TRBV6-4	TGTGCCAGCAGGCAGGACAGGGAGAGTACTGAAGCTTTCTTT	CASRQDRESTEAFF
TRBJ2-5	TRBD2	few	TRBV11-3	TGTGCCAGCAGCTTAGGGACTAGCCTTGAAGAGACCCAGTACTTC	CASSLGTSLEETQYF
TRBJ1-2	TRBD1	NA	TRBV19	TGTGCCAGTAGTATAGATCGGACAGGGGTTAACTATGGCTACACCTTC	CASSIDRTGVNYGYTF
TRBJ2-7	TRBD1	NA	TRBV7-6	TGTGCCAGCAGCCAGGGGACAGCGAGCTCCTACGAGCAGTACTTC	CASSQGTASSYEQYF
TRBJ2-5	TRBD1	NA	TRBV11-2	TGTGCCAGCAGCCGACAGGGGCCAGAAGAGACCCAGTACTTC	CASSRQGPEETQYF
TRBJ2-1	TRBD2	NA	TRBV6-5	TGTGCCAGCAGTCCGAGCGGGACCTCCTACAATGAGCAGTTCTTC	CASSPSGTSYNEQFF
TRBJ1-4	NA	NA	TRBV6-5	TGTGCCAGCAGTTACTGGGCCGAAGGCGAAAAACTGTTTTTT	CASSYWAEGEKLFF
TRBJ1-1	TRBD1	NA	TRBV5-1	TGCGCCAGCAGCGACGACAGGGGGGACACTGAAGCTTTCTTT	CASSDDRGDTEAFF
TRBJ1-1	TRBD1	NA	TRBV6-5	TGTGCCAGCAGTTATCTTCGACAGGGGAAACGTGAAGCTTTCTTT	CASSYLRQGKREAFF
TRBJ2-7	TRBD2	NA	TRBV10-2	TGCGCCAGCAGTGGCGGGGGGGTGTATCACGAGCAGTACTTC	CASSGGGVYHEQYF
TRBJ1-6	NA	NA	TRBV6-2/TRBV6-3	TGTGCCAGCAGTACCACGACAGGTGGTACGCTGAATTCACCCCTCCACTTT	CASSTTTGGTLNSPLHF
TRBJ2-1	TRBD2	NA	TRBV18	TGTGCCAGCTCACCTTATACTAGCGGGGGAACGAACAATGAGCAGTTCTTC	CASSPYTSGGTNNEQFF
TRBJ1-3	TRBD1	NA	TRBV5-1	TGCGCCAGCAGCTCCGGACAGGCTAGCTCTGGAAACACCATATATTTT	CASSSGQASSGNTIYF